The sequence of this T cell receptor (beta chain) was determined in a study of T cells after yellow fever vaccination (dated by TCRdb to the late 2010s). Study-wide context: The SMART-Seq v4 Ultra Low Input RNA kit was used to prepare libraries from fractions with low cell numbers. Blood was drawn at multiple timepoints before and after primary and secondary immunization, with bulk PBMC replicates and cell subsets isolated. Two healthy male donors, one aged 18 to 29 and one aged 30 to 40 years, made up the cohort. Bulk TCR alpha and beta repertoires were sequenced longitudinally to track T-cell clones before and after primary and booster YFV17D yellow fever vaccination.

This clonotype showed up just a few times. What antigen it recognizes has not been identified. Per-base qualities were not stored, and no clone one base away is much larger. General study outcomes and caveats: Because abundant contaminating clonotypes from the bulk population could be contained in FACS-sorted repertoires, computational filtering was required. Compared with the primary T-cell response, the secondary T-cell response was weaker but faster, peaking on day 5 rather than day 15. Because the study included only a couple of donors, the extent to which the findings can be generalized is limited. A small share of clonotypes occurred in both CD4 and CD8 compartments, likely arising from convergent recombination. Most clones expanded after primary vaccination (almost 97% of CD4 and around 88% of CD8) were re-detected after the booster, suggesting that broad memory maintenance occurred.

TCR cDNA was made using 5'RACE template switching, a step that added a universal primer site and unique molecular identifiers. Priming for cDNA synthesis came from both the TCR alpha and TCR beta constant segments. Libraries were amplified in two PCR steps, with sample barcodes and sequencing adapters added in the second step. Sequencing of the libraries was done on either Illumina HiSeq 2500 (2x100 bp) or NovaSeq (2x150 bp). The published analysis was carried out like this. Reads were demultiplexed and collapsed into UMI consensus sequences with MIGEC, and V(D)J alignment was performed with MiXCR. Vaccine-responding clonotypes were defined with edgeR using replicate PBMC samples, requiring FDR below 0.01 and a log2 fold change above 5 up to day 15. Each bulk clonotype received a CD4 or CD8 identity based on whether the sequenced CD4 or CD8 repertoire contained that clonotype at higher abundance. TCRdb reprocessed the public reads (quality trimming at Q25 with fastp, clone calling with MiXCR) and kept in-frame beta chains. Each CDR3 protein appears once, grouped with its most common genes and DNA. In this record, the V and J calls reflect TCRdb's handling and not the investigators' own analysis. The sample table holds roughly 150,000 distinct CDR3 sequences, of which 6% to 7.5% were seen once. More than 2.5% of the sample lies in the top ten.

Looking up the germline V gene yields CDR1 MNHEY and CDR2 SVGAGI. A distance of 12 bases separates the germline ends of V and J, which lose 0 bases and 10 bases respectively. Reading from cysteine to phenylalanine, the CDR3 counts 13 amino acids. Of all the DNA, just the CDR3 is kept, 39 bases in frame from base 1. The sample's treatment or condition label, in plain terms: live attenuated yellow fever vaccine strain. A standard Ficoll-Paque protocol was used to isolate PBMCs from peripheral blood. Dynabeads CD4 and CD8 positive selection kits were used to isolate CD4 and CD8 T-cell fractions. TriZol was used to extract RNA from bulk PBMCs, CD4 and CD8 fractions, and dextramer-positive and dextramer-negative fractions.

This specimen consisted of CD4+ T cells sorted from PBMCs, obtained more than 4 days after the first yellow fever vaccination. This TCR was recovered from a man aged 18 to 30 who received the YFV17D yellow fever vaccine. In this chain, TRBV6-5 is recombined with TRBJ2-5, and perhaps TRBD2 as D gene, on 6 matching bases. The DNA sequence reads TGTGCCAGCAGTTACTCGGAGGGGACGGGCCAGTACTTC. This encodes CASSYSEGTGQYF.